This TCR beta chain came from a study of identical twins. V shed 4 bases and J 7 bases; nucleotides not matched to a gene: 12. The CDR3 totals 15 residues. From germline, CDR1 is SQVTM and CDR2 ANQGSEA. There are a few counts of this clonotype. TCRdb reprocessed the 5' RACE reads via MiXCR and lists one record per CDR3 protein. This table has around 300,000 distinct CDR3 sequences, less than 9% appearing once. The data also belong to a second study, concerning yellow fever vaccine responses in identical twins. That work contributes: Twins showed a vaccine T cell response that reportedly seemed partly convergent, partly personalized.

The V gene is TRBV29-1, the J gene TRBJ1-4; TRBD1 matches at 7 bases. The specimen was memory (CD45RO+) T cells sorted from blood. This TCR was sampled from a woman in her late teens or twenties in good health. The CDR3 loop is CSVGESTGPGEKLFF. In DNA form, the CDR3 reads TGCAGCGTTGGCGAATCGACAGGGCCGGGTGAAAAACTGTTTTTT.